This TCR beta chain was identified during a study of blood T cell repertoires in COVID-19. Some clones are missing from TCRdb's copy, which holds only in-frame ones; the method was immunoSEQ multiplex PCR. Of 150,000 to 200,000 clones detected, 84% appear once; the ten largest clones hold about 2.7%. After removal of 4 bases from V and 5 bases from J, the junction contained 3 bases not matched to a gene. This CDR3 is built from 15 residues. Germline CDR1 reads SGHAT; CDR2 reads FQNNGV. This chain links TRBV11-2 with TRBJ1-6; TRBD1 matches at 9 bases. Sequencing used peripheral blood. The receptor was isolated from a human donor with acute or convalescent COVID-19. The donor label of this sample is uncertain. CDR3 protein: CASSSQGADNSPLHF. The CDR3 DNA sequence: TGTGCCAGCAGCTCACAGGGGGCGGATAATTCACCCCTCCACTTT.